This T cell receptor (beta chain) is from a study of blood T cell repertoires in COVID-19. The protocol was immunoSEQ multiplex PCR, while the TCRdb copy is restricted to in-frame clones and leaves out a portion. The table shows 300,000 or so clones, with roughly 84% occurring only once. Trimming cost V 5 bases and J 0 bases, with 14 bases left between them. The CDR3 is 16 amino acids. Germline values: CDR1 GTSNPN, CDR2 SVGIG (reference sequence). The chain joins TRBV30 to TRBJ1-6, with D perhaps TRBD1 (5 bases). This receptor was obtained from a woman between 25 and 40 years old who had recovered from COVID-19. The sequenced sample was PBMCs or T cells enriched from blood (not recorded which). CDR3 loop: CAWDRHKSSYNSPLHF. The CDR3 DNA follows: TGTGCCTGGGACAGACACAAGAGCTCCTATAATTCACCCCTCCACTTT.